Listed below are T cell receptor beta chains from one sample, sequenced in a study of blood T cells in healthy people across ages. A single record per CDR3 protein comes from TCRdb applying MiXCR to the 5' RACE reads. Among roughly 800,000 distinct CDR3 sequences listed, roughly 25% were seen once. The sample also formed part of further work on T cells of mothers and their children.

The sample taken for sequencing was blood. These receptors were taken from a boy aged 5-17 years in good health. Both conserved end residues are part of each CDR3. Fields, in order: clone size, V gene, D gene, J gene, CDR3 DNA, CDR3 protein. The D gene is left open where the match is weak. For some rows the clone size is stated as once, few or many, or as a class when expanded; others skip it.

abundance: .; v_gene: TRBV20-1; d_gene: .; j_gene: TRBJ2-3; CDR3nt: TGCAGTGCCCCATGGGGCGCCACAGATACGCAGTATTTT; CDR3aa: CSAPWGATDTQYF
abundance: once; v_gene: TRBV28; d_gene: TRBD1; j_gene: TRBJ2-7; CDR3nt: TGTGCCAGCAGTTTATGGGCAGGGGGTACCTGGGAGCAGTACTTC; CDR3aa: CASSLWAGGTWEQYF
abundance: few; v_gene: TRBV15; d_gene: .; j_gene: TRBJ2-2; CDR3nt: TGTGCCACCAGCATACTGCAGGGCACCGGGGAGCTGTTTTTT; CDR3aa: CATSILQGTGELFF
abundance: .; v_gene: TRBV7-3; d_gene: TRBD2; j_gene: TRBJ2-5; CDR3nt: TGTGCCAGCAGCTTAAAGCGCCTAGCGGGAGAAGAGACCCAGCACTTC; CDR3aa: CASSLKRLAGEETQHF
abundance: .; v_gene: TRBV11-1; d_gene: TRBD2; j_gene: TRBJ2-1; CDR3nt: TGTGCCGGCAGCTTCAGCGGGGGGGCTGGCAATGAGCAGTTCTTC; CDR3aa: CAGSFSGGAGNEQFF
abundance: .; v_gene: TRBV5-1; d_gene: .; j_gene: TRBJ2-1; CDR3nt: TGCGCCAGCAGCTTGGCGCCAGGGAAGAATGAGCAGTTCTTC; CDR3aa: CASSLAPGKNEQFF
abundance: .; v_gene: TRBV6-6; d_gene: .; j_gene: TRBJ1-2; CDR3nt: TGTGCCAGCAGTTATCTTACAACGTCCTATGGCTACACCTTC; CDR3aa: CASSYLTTSYGYTF
abundance: few; v_gene: TRBV7-3; d_gene: .; j_gene: TRBJ2-7; CDR3nt: TGTGCCAGCAGCTTAGAGGGGGGGCCGAGTTCCTACGAGCAGTACTTC; CDR3aa: CASSLEGGPSSYEQYF
abundance: .; v_gene: TRBV24-1; d_gene: TRBD2; j_gene: TRBJ2-5; CDR3nt: TGTGCCACCAGCCGGGGGGGCGAAGAGACCCAGTACTTC; CDR3aa: CATSRGGEETQYF
abundance: few; v_gene: TRBV12-3/TRBV12-4; d_gene: .; j_gene: TRBJ2-7; CDR3nt: TGTGCCAGCAGTTTCAGTGCCCCGCGGGAGCAGTACTTC; CDR3aa: CASSFSAPREQYF
abundance: few; v_gene: TRBV9; d_gene: TRBD1; j_gene: TRBJ1-1; CDR3nt: TGTGCCAGCAGCCCTCGGACAGGGATCCTGAACACTGAAGCTTTCTTT; CDR3aa: CASSPRTGILNTEAFF
abundance: once; v_gene: TRBV6-2/TRBV6-3; d_gene: .; j_gene: TRBJ2-5; CDR3nt: TGTGCCAGCAGCGAGCACAGGGCCGTCCAAGAGACCCAGTACTTC; CDR3aa: CASSEHRAVQETQYF
abundance: few; v_gene: TRBV5-6; d_gene: .; j_gene: TRBJ1-2; CDR3nt: TGTGCCAGCAGCTACCTGGCAGGAGCTAACTATGGCTACACCTTC; CDR3aa: CASSYLAGANYGYTF
abundance: few; v_gene: TRBV6-6; d_gene: .; j_gene: TRBJ1-3; CDR3nt: TGTGCCAGCAGTTACTCGTTTCCGGGATCATCCTCTGGAAACACCATATATTTT; CDR3aa: CASSYSFPGSSSGNTIYF
abundance: .; v_gene: TRBV2; d_gene: .; j_gene: TRBJ2-5; CDR3nt: TGTGCCAGCAGCGGAGAGGGGGAGACGGAGTTCTTC; CDR3aa: CASSGEGETEFF
abundance: .; v_gene: TRBV5-1; d_gene: .; j_gene: TRBJ2-5; CDR3nt: TGCGCCAGCGGGATGGGGAGACAGAAAGAGACCCAGTACTTC; CDR3aa: CASGMGRQKETQYF
abundance: few; v_gene: TRBV5-1; d_gene: .; j_gene: TRBJ1-1; CDR3nt: TGCGCCAGCAGCTTGGCCAGGGGGAACACTGAAGCTTTCTTT; CDR3aa: CASSLARGNTEAFF
abundance: few; v_gene: TRBV4-1; d_gene: TRBD1; j_gene: TRBJ1-1; CDR3nt: TGCGCCAGCAGCCAAGGGACAGGCTCGAACACTGAAGCTTTCTTT; CDR3aa: CASSQGTGSNTEAFF
abundance: few; v_gene: TRBV7-9; d_gene: .; j_gene: TRBJ2-5; CDR3nt: TGTGCCAGCAGCTTAGTCGAGGGGGAGGGGGAGACCCAGTACTTC; CDR3aa: CASSLVEGEGETQYF
abundance: few; v_gene: TRBV27; d_gene: .; j_gene: TRBJ1-5; CDR3nt: TGTGCCAGCAGTTTACGGTTTAGCAATCAGCCCCAGCATTTT; CDR3aa: CASSLRFSNQPQHF
abundance: few; v_gene: TRBV12-3/TRBV12-4; d_gene: TRBD2; j_gene: TRBJ2-1; CDR3nt: TGTGCCAGCAGTTTGGCTCTAGCGGGGGGATACAATGAGCAGTTCTTC; CDR3aa: CASSLALAGGYNEQFF
abundance: .; v_gene: TRBV29-1; d_gene: .; j_gene: TRBJ1-4; CDR3nt: TGCAGCGTTGAAGACAGCCCCTTTAATGAAAAACTGTTTTTT; CDR3aa: CSVEDSPFNEKLFF
abundance: .; v_gene: TRBV6-4; d_gene: TRBD1; j_gene: TRBJ2-1; CDR3nt: TGTGCCAGCAGTGACCACGACAGGGGCGACAATGAGCAGTTCTTC; CDR3aa: CASSDHDRGDNEQFF
abundance: .; v_gene: TRBV5-6; d_gene: .; j_gene: TRBJ2-7; CDR3nt: TGTGCCAGCAGCTTTTGGTCCTACACCTACGAGCAGTACTTC; CDR3aa: CASSFWSYTYEQYF
abundance: few; v_gene: TRBV2; d_gene: .; j_gene: TRBJ2-5; CDR3nt: TGTGCCAGCAGTGAGTCGGACCCCCGAGGTGGGACCCAGTACTTC; CDR3aa: CASSESDPRGGTQYF
abundance: few; v_gene: TRBV11-2; d_gene: .; j_gene: TRBJ2-1; CDR3nt: TGTGCCAGCAGCTTAGAGAGAGCCTACAATGAGCAGTTCTTC; CDR3aa: CASSLERAYNEQFF